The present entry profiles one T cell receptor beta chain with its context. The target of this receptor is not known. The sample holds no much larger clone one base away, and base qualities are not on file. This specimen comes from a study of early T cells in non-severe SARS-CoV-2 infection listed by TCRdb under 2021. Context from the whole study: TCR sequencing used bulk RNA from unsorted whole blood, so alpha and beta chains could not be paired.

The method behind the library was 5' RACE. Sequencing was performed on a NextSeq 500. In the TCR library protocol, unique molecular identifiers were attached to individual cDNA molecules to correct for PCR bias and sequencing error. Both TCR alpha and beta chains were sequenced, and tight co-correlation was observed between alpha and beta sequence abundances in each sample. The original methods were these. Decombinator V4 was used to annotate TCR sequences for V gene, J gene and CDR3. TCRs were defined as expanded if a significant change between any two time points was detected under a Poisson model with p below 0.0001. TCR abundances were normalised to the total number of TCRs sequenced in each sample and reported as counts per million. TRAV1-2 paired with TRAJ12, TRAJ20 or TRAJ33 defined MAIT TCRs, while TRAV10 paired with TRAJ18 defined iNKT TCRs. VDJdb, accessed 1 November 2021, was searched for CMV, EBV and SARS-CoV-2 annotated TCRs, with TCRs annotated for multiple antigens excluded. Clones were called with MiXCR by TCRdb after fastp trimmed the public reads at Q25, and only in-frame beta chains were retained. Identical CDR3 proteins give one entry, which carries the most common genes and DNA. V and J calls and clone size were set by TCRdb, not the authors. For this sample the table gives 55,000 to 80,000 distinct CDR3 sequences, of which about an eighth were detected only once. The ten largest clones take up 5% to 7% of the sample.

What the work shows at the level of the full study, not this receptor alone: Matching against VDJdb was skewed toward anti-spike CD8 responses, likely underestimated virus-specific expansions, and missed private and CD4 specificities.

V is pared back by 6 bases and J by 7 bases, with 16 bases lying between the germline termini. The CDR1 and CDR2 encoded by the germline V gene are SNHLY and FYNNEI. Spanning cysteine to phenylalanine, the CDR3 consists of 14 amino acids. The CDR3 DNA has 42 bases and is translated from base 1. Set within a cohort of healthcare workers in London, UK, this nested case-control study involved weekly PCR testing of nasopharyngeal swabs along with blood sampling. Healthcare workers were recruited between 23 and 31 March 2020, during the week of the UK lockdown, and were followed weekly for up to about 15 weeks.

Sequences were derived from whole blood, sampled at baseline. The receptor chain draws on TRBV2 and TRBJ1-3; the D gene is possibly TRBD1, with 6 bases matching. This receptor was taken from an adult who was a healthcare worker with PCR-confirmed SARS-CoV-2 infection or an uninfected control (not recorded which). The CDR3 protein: CASRMDSLRNTIYF. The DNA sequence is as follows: TGTGCCAGCAGGATGGACAGTCTTCGGAACACCATATATTTT.